The T cell receptor (beta chain) under discussion was sequenced for a study of T cell repertoires in cytomegalovirus infection. Study overall: Newly reported HLA-C-restricted and thoroughly characterized HLA-B-restricted CMV epitopes were employed.

V lost 5 bases, J lost 0 bases, and 11 bases lay in between. The germline V gene encodes CDR1 SEHNR and CDR2 FQNEAQ (reference sequence). The CDR3 has 14 amino acids. A single record per CDR3 protein comes from TCRdb applying MiXCR to the reads. The sample comprises about 570,000 distinct CDR3 sequences, 40% of which are singletons, and more than 40% rests with the top ten. Only one count was recorded for this clonotype. Its antigen is undetermined. The TCR sequence derives from a human donor in good health (CMV status not recorded). Some clones in this sample may be carry-over from other donors' samples. The specimen was cultured PBMCs, collected from culture after CMV antigen stimulation. The J gene is TRBJ2-7, the V gene TRBV7-9, with D perhaps assigned TRBD1 or TRBD2 (5 bases each). CDR3 DNA sequence: TGTGCCAGCAGCGCCTCCGGGACCTCCTACGAGCAGTACTTC. Translating gives CASSASGTSYEQYF.